A selection of T cell receptor beta chains follows, all from one sample in a study of blood T cell repertoires in COVID-19. Using immunoSEQ multiplex PCR, the repertoire was profiled, and TCRdb retains in-frame clones only, with some absent. This sample yields some 190,000 clones, of which roughly 89% are seen a single time; under 2.5% belongs to the top ten. The sample was PBMCs or T cells enriched from blood (not recorded which). These TCRs come from a woman between 40 and 50 years old with acute COVID-19. Both conserved end residues are part of each CDR3. Fields, in order: clone size, V gene, D gene, J gene, CDR3 protein, CDR3 DNA. The D gene is left open where the match is weak. Clone sizes are given selectively: once, few, many, or a class where the clone is expanded.

-	TRBV2	-	TRBJ2-2	CASKEGARTGELFF	TGTGCCAGCAAGGAGGGGGCGAGGACCGGGGAGCTGTTTTTT
-	TRBV13	-	TRBJ2-7	CASSLALQDYEQYF	TGTGCCAGCAGCTTAGCCCTACAGGACTACGAGCAGTACTTC
-	TRBV7-2	TRBD2	TRBJ2-1	CASSFRLAGGSNEQFF	TGTGCCAGCAGCTTCCGACTAGCGGGAGGATCGAATGAGCAGTTCTTC
-	TRBV6-5	TRBD1	TRBJ1-1	CASSYGTVNEAFF	TGTGCCAGCAGTTATGGGACAGTGAATGAAGCTTTCTTT
once	TRBV19	TRBD1	TRBJ1-5	CASSIHATGGIQPQHF	TGTGCCAGTAGTATACACGCGACAGGGGGTATTCAGCCCCAGCATTTT
-	TRBV11-2	-	TRBJ2-1	CASSTDGRGSNEQFF	TGTGCCAGCAGCACCGACGGAAGGGGCAGCAATGAGCAGTTCTTC
-	TRBV2	TRBD2	TRBJ2-7	CASRKTAGGPYEQYF	TGTGCCAGCAGGAAAACAGCGGGGGGGCCATACGAGCAGTACTTC
-	TRBV4-3	-	TRBJ2-2	CASSQDRGNTGELFF	TGCGCCAGCAGCCAAGATCGGGGGAACACCGGGGAGCTGTTTTTT
once	TRBV19	-	TRBJ1-1	CASSIGRGNAEAFF	TGTGCCAGTAGTATAGGAAGGGGTAACGCTGAAGCTTTCTTT
few	TRBV5-6	-	TRBJ2-7	CASSFGGRGTYEQYF	TGTGCCAGCAGCTTTGGGGGCAGGGGAACCTACGAGCAGTACTTC
-	TRBV5-5	TRBD2	TRBJ2-2	CASSVAAGGYTGELFF	TGTGCCAGCAGCGTCGCAGCGGGGGGTTACACCGGGGAGCTGTTTTTT
once	TRBV6-1	TRBD2	TRBJ2-3	CASSELAGVSDTQYF	TGTGCCAGCAGTGAACTAGCGGGGGTGTCAGATACGCAGTATTTT
-	TRBV27	TRBD2	TRBJ2-7	CASSSGLGAPYEQYF	TGTGCCAGCAGTTCGGGACTAGGGGCCCCCTACGAGCAGTACTTC
-	TRBV9	TRBD2	TRBJ2-2	CASSAPGTSGDTGELFF	TGTGCCAGCAGCGCGCCTGGGACTAGCGGGGACACCGGGGAGCTGTTTTTT
-	TRBV28	-	TRBJ1-3	CASSFHTSGNTIYF	TGTGCCAGCAGTTTTCACACCTCTGGAAACACCATATATTTT
-	TRBV5-1	TRBD1	TRBJ2-7	CASSSGTVAFLEQYF	TGCGCCAGCAGCTCCGGGACAGTAGCCTTCTTGGAGCAGTACTTC
once	TRBV6-5	-	TRBJ1-6	CASSYKAGPLHF	TGTGCCAGCAGTTACAAAGCGGGACCCCTCCACTTT
-	TRBV12-3/TRBV12-4	-	TRBJ1-1	CASSHRVNTEAFF	TGTGCCAGCAGTCACAGGGTGAACACTGAAGCTTTCTTT